The rows below give T cell receptor beta chains drawn from one sample of a study of response to subunit inactivated influenza vaccine. MiXCR, applied by TCRdb to the RT-PCR reads, yields one record per CDR3 protein. The data contain 400,000 to 650,000 distinct CDR3 sequences, around 7.7% of them singletons. Here the sequenced sample was PBMCs from blood, taken less than 25 months after vaccination. All receptors derive from a man aged 45 to 70 who received an inactivated influenza vaccine. Both conserved end residues are part of each CDR3. The order of the fields is clone size, D gene, J gene, CDR3 length, V gene, CDR3 protein, CDR3 DNA. A D gene is named only where the DNA matches it firmly. Clone size is shown for a subset of rows, as once, few, many or a class of expanded clone.

few,-,TRBJ1-5,15,TRBV10-3,CAISNLRDSNQPQHF,TGTGCCATCAGCAATCTCAGGGATAGCAATCAGCCCCAGCATTTT
many,-,TRBJ2-5,13,TRBV6-2/TRBV6-3,CASSHGQRETQYF,TGTGCCAGCAGCCACGGACAGAGGGAGACCCAGTACTTC
many,TRBD2,TRBJ2-7,13,TRBV7-8,CASSLVAGGLQYF,TGTGCCAGCAGCTTAGTTGCGGGGGGCCTGCAGTACTTC
few,-,TRBJ2-3,14,TRBV10-1,CASSEYRKRDTQYF,TGCGCCAGCAGTGAGTATAGAAAGAGAGATACGCAGTATTTT
few,-,TRBJ2-1,14,TRBV5-5,CASSIGGLSLRGFF,TGTGCCAGCAGCATTGGGGGTCTCTCGCTGAGGGGGTTCTTC
few,-,TRBJ1-5,15,TRBV5-1,CASSFTGGKDQPQHF,TGCGCCAGCAGCTTCACGGGGGGCAAGGATCAGCCCCAGCATTTT
-,-,TRBJ1-2,14,TRBV27,CASSPSGVSLGYTF,TGTGCCAGCAGCCCCAGTGGGGTTTCCCTAGGCTACACCTTC
many,TRBD1,TRBJ2-7,15,TRBV6-5,CASSYPRQGTYEQYF,TGTGCCAGCAGTTACCCACGACAGGGGACCTACGAGCAGTACTTC
few,TRBD2,TRBJ2-4,12,TRBV20-1,CSATSGSNIQYF,TGCAGTGCTACTAGCGGGAGTAACATTCAGTACTTC
-,-,TRBJ1-4,17,TRBV9,CASSATSRGGGDEKLFF,TGTGCCAGCAGCGCAACCTCCCGCGGGGGGGGCGATGAAAAACTGTTTTTT
many,TRBD1,TRBJ1-1,13,TRBV27,CASRGQGKTEAFF,TGTGCCAGCAGAGGACAGGGGAAAACTGAAGCTTTCTTT
-,TRBD2,TRBJ2-3,14,TRBV20-1,CSASRLAGPDTQYF,TGCAGTGCTAGTCGGCTAGCGGGGCCAGATACGCAGTATTTT
many,TRBD1,TRBJ1-1,18,TRBV11-1,CASSSPRDRMFMNTEAFF,TGTGCCAGCAGCTCACCGCGGGACAGAATGTTCATGAACACTGAAGCTTTCTTT
few,-,TRBJ2-5,14,TRBV10-3,CAISLTKGGETQYF,TGTGCCATCAGCCTCACAAAGGGGGGCGAGACCCAGTACTTC
few,TRBD2,TRBJ2-5,19,TRBV5-6,CASSPPRGSFLAGEETQYF,TGTGCCAGCAGCCCCCCGAGGGGTTCCTTCCTAGCGGGGGAAGAGACCCAGTACTTC
few,-,TRBJ1-2,15,TRBV4-3,CASSQDPFANYGYTF,TGCGCCAGCAGCCAAGATCCATTCGCTAACTATGGCTACACCTTC
few,TRBD1,TRBJ2-7,15,TRBV7-6,CASSLRDRGPHEQYF,TGTGCCAGCAGCCTCCGGGACAGGGGGCCCCACGAGCAGTACTTC
many,-,TRBJ1-2,12,TRBV20-1,CSVFQGSVGYTF,TGCAGTGTGTTTCAAGGGTCGGTCGGCTACACCTTC
few,-,TRBJ1-5,14,TRBV6-2/TRBV6-3,CASKSGTSNQPQHF,TGTGCCAGCAAAAGTGGGACTTCCAATCAGCCCCAGCATTTT
few,-,TRBJ2-7,14,TRBV29-1,CSVIRDWPENEQYF,TGCAGCGTGATCCGGGACTGGCCCGAGAACGAGCAGTACTTC
few,TRBD1,TRBJ1-2,15,TRBV5-1,CASSVRTGGNYGYTF,TGCGCCAGCAGCGTTAGGACAGGGGGAAACTATGGCTACACCTTC
few,-,TRBJ2-2,16,TRBV10-3,CAISESSGLNTGELFF,TGTGCCATCAGTGAGTCGTCGGGGCTGAACACCGGGGAGCTGTTTTTT
many,-,TRBJ2-7,15,TRBV4-3,CASSQGWVGTYEQYF,TGCGCCAGCAGCCAAGGCTGGGTGGGGACCTACGAGCAGTACTTC
few,TRBD1,TRBJ2-3,15,TRBV4-3,CASSRRTGGTDTQYF,TGCGCCAGCAGCCGGAGGACAGGGGGCACAGATACGCAGTATTTT
-,-,TRBJ2-2,14,TRBV7-9,CASSHITNTGELFF,TGTGCCAGCAGCCATATTACGAACACCGGGGAGCTGTTTTTT
-,TRBD1,TRBJ2-7,15,TRBV29-1,CSVDGTGTEPYEQYF,TGCAGCGTTGATGGTACCGGGACAGAGCCCTACGAGCAGTACTTC
-,TRBD1,TRBJ2-7,13,TRBV28,CASWDRGAYEQYF,TGTGCCAGCTGGGACAGGGGGGCCTACGAGCAGTACTTC
many,-,TRBJ2-5,13,TRBV20-1,CSASESGTKTQYF,TGCAGTGCTAGCGAATCGGGGACCAAGACCCAGTACTTC
many,TRBD1,TRBJ1-3,15,TRBV7-8,CASSLGTGTGNTIYF,TGTGCCAGCAGCCTCGGGACAGGGACCGGAAACACCATATATTTT
-,-,TRBJ1-6,15,TRBV5-1,CASSLTGTEYSPLHF,TGCGCCAGCAGCTTGACCGGGACGGAGTACTCACCCCTCCACTTT
-,-,TRBJ2-1,12,TRBV7-2,CASSSPANEQFF,TGTGCCAGCAGCTCGCCCGCCAATGAGCAGTTCTTC
once,-,TRBJ2-7,14,TRBV9,CASSVSPDPYEQYF,TGTGCCAGCAGCGTATCCCCAGATCCCTACGAGCAGTACTTC
-,-,TRBJ2-1,16,TRBV6-2/TRBV6-3,CASSYSSRDWYNEQFF,TGTGCCAGCAGTTACTCGAGTAGGGACTGGTACAATGAGCAGTTCTTC
few,TRBD1,TRBJ2-3,13,TRBV5-1,CASRTTGVDTQYF,TGCGCCAGCAGGACTACAGGGGTTGATACGCAGTATTTT
many,TRBD1,TRBJ2-3,16,TRBV6-1,CASSQGTGGYTDTQYF,TGTGCCAGCAGTCAAGGGACAGGGGGCTACACAGATACGCAGTATTTT
-,-,TRBJ2-7,14,TRBV21-1,CASSDRQDLYEQYF,TGTGCCAGCAGCGACAGACAGGACTTATACGAGCAGTACTTC
-,TRBD1,TRBJ2-7,13,TRBV6-2/TRBV6-3,CASVPTGQYEQYF,TGTGCCAGCGTACCGACAGGGCAGTACGAGCAGTACTTC
few,-,TRBJ1-5,13,TRBV27,CASSLRSNQPQHF,TGTGCCAGCAGTTTACGAAGCAATCAGCCCCAGCATTTT
-,-,TRBJ2-7,13,TRBV5-6,CASSLVSNGEQYF,TGTGCCAGCAGCTTGGTGAGCAACGGCGAGCAGTACTTC
few,-,TRBJ2-7,12,TRBV29-1,CSATTFAYEQYF,TGCAGCGCGACTACCTTCGCCTACGAGCAGTACTTC
many,TRBD1,TRBJ2-4,15,TRBV25-1,CASSDSRQGDNIQYF,TGTGCCAGCAGTGATTCTCGACAGGGGGACAACATTCAGTACTTC
-,TRBD1,TRBJ2-5,14,TRBV10-3,CAISSGTEEETQYF,TGTGCCATCAGTTCCGGGACAGAAGAAGAGACCCAGTACTTC
many,-,TRBJ1-1,13,TRBV12-3/TRBV12-4,CASSSRTNTEAFF,TGTGCCAGCAGTTCTCGGACCAACACTGAAGCTTTCTTT
-,TRBD2,TRBJ2-7,19,TRBV5-1,CASSLFVGLAGAPSYEQYF,TGCGCCAGCAGCTTGTTCGTCGGACTAGCGGGGGCACCAAGCTACGAGCAGTACTTC
few,-,TRBJ2-5,12,TRBV10-2,CASSERPTPQYF,TGCGCCAGCAGTGAGCGTCCTACCCCCCAGTACTTC
few,-,TRBJ2-5,14,TRBV10-3,CAISEGGELETQYF,TGTGCCATCAGTGAAGGCGGGGAATTAGAGACCCAGTACTTC
-,-,TRBJ2-5,15,TRBV7-2,CASSFEPGVQETQYF,TGTGCCAGCAGCTTTGAACCGGGAGTCCAAGAGACCCAGTACTTC
-,TRBD1,TRBJ1-2,16,TRBV4-3,CASSQSPGTGGYGYTF,TGCGCCAGCAGCCAGAGTCCCGGGACAGGGGGCTATGGCTACACCTTC
-,-,TRBJ2-7,12,TRBV20-1,CSASGSVYEQYF,TGCAGTGCTAGCGGGAGTGTCTACGAGCAGTACTTC
-,TRBD1,TRBJ1-4,14,TRBV20-1,CSATNRGGREKLFF,TGCAGTGCTACCAACAGGGGAGGAAGGGAAAAACTGTTTTTT
few,-,TRBJ1-4,14,TRBV20-1,CSAPAGGLFEKLFF,TGCAGTGCTCCCGCCGGGGGGCTTTTTGAAAAACTGTTTTTT
few,-,TRBJ1-4,14,TRBV6-1,CASSGLSPNEKLFF,TGTGCCAGCAGCGGTCTATCTCCTAATGAAAAACTGTTTTTT
-,TRBD1,TRBJ1-5,13,TRBV10-2,CASSTGGSQPQHF,TGCGCCAGCAGTACAGGGGGAAGTCAGCCCCAGCATTTT